The rows below give T cell receptor beta chains drawn from one sample of a study of blood T cell repertoires in COVID-19. Clones were sequenced by immunoSEQ multiplex PCR, and TCRdb holds only the in-frame ones, with some missing. The table has about 58,000 clones, around nine tenths seen once. Sequencing used peripheral blood. These receptors all stem from a human donor with active COVID-19. The donor label of this sample is uncertain. Both conserved end residues are part of each CDR3. Rows give clone size only sometimes, using once, few, many, or a class for an expanded clone.

j_gene	v_gene	abundance	len	CDR3aa
TRBJ2-7	TRBV5-1	NA	17	CASSLASLAGVSYEQYF
TRBJ1-2	TRBV5-4	NA	13	CASSLAQGRGYTF
TRBJ2-5	TRBV7-3	medium-sized	16	CASSVSGEISQETQYF
TRBJ2-5	TRBV5-4	NA	14	CASREAGGGETQYF
TRBJ2-3	TRBV28	NA	14	CASTPRGGADTQYF
TRBJ1-6	TRBV27	NA	15	CASSLYRSPPSSLHF
TRBJ2-1	TRBV9	once	15	CASSAGGFSYNEQFF
TRBJ2-3	TRBV7-2	few	16	CASSPRLAEKADTQYF
TRBJ2-3	TRBV18	NA	17	CASSPNPVTSVTDTQYF
TRBJ1-5	TRBV5-1	few	16	CASSLEGLEGPQPQHF
TRBJ2-5	TRBV6-7	NA	11	CASGDQETQYF
TRBJ2-3	TRBV21-1	NA	14	CASGTIWGPDTQYF
TRBJ1-2	TRBV7-9	NA	17	CASSLGDNRPNNYGYTF
TRBJ1-1	TRBV5-1	NA	16	CASSLDPRGMNTEAFF
TRBJ2-5	TRBV11-3	NA	14	CASSRDRAQETQYF
TRBJ1-1	TRBV9	NA	15	CASSVEGGGGTEAFF
TRBJ2-1	TRBV4-3	NA	12	CASSLQGNEQFF
TRBJ1-1	TRBV11-2	NA	14	CASSSQGAGTEAFF
TRBJ1-2	TRBV10-2	NA	13	CASSGATGGGYTF
TRBJ2-1	TRBV7-8	NA	15	CASGSGAGDYNEQFF
TRBJ2-7	TRBV5-6	NA	16	CASSPPGWEGLFGQYF
TRBJ2-1	TRBV2	once	13	CASRGTNYNEQFF
TRBJ2-7	TRBV18	NA	13	CASSPIQRYEQYF
TRBJ1-1	TRBV9	few	13	CASSRQGNTEAFF
TRBJ1-1	TRBV7-9	few	16	CASSSFNTGTAIEAFF
TRBJ1-1	TRBV10-2	NA	13	CASSDGGGAEAFF
TRBJ2-5	TRBV24-1	NA	14	CATSAGGGLETQYF
TRBJ2-3	TRBV5-1	NA	14	CASSLGQGPDTQYF
TRBJ2-3	TRBV2	NA	16	CASSGLAGKPTDTQYF
TRBJ1-5	TRBV6-1	NA	15	CASSEGQGRNQPQHF
TRBJ1-1	TRBV30	NA	13	CAWSVPGGTEAFF
TRBJ2-1	TRBV4-1	NA	13	CASSLHGQDEQFF
TRBJ2-3	TRBV28	few	14	CASKDRGLVDTQYF
TRBJ2-1	TRBV29-1	NA	16	CSVESSGSLVYNEQFF
TRBJ2-2	TRBV24-1	NA	15	CATSAQTSGFRELFF
TRBJ2-1	TRBV5-5	NA	12	CASSGWTLEQFF
TRBJ2-7	TRBV12-3/TRBV12-4	NA	13	CASSLWGRNEQYF
TRBJ2-7	TRBV5-1	NA	13	CASSSTTGNEQYF
TRBJ2-5	TRBV10-2	NA	11	CAALDQETQYF
TRBJ1-2	TRBV6-6	NA	13	CASRLGPNYGYTF
TRBJ2-3	TRBV24-1	NA	16	CATSDLSGISTDTQYF
TRBJ2-7	TRBV5-6	NA	15	CASSARAGDSYEQYF
TRBJ2-6	TRBV5-1	NA	15	CASSFGGSGANVLTF
TRBJ1-4	TRBV5-1	NA	16	CASSPGTGYGVEKLFF
TRBJ1-2	TRBV2	NA	10	CASSLYGYTF
TRBJ2-5	TRBV24-1	NA	15	CATSDLAGDGETQYF
TRBJ1-1	TRBV18	NA	14	CASSPTGSNTEAFF
TRBJ2-7	TRBV12-3/TRBV12-4	NA	12	CASSFGGPEQYF
TRBJ1-5	TRBV7-2	NA	15	CASSSDGAAGQPQHF
TRBJ2-3	TRBV18	NA	14	CASSPVGGTDTQYF
TRBJ2-5	TRBV12-3/TRBV12-4	NA	13	CASSPDRSETQYF
TRBJ1-1	TRBV2	NA	13	CASSGQGYTEAFF
TRBJ2-1	TRBV5-5	NA	15	CASSLGRTAYNEQFF